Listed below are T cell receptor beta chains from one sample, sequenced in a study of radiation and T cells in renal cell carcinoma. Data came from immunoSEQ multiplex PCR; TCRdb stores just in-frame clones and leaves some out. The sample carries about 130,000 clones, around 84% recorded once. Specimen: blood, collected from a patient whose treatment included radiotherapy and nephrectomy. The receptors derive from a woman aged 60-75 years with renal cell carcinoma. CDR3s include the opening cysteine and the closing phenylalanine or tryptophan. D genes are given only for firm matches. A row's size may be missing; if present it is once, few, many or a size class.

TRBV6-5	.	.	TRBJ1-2	CASSYSNNNYGYTF	TGTGCCAGCAGTTACTCGAACAACAACTATGGCTACACCTTC
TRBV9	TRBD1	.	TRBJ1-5	CASSKGQNSNQPQHF	TGTGCCAGCAGCAAGGGACAGAATAGCAATCAGCCCCAGCATTTT
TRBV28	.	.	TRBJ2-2	CASSFMSLMGAAGELFF	TGTGCCAGCAGTTTTATGTCTCTAATGGGGGCGGCCGGGGAGCTGTTTTTT
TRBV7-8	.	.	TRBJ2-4	CASSLALQGYIQYF	TGTGCCAGCAGCTTAGCGCTCCAGGGTTACATTCAGTACTTC
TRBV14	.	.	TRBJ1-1	CASSQARGGRGNTEAFF	TGTGCCAGCAGCCAAGCCCGGGGAGGGAGGGGTAACACTGAAGCTTTCTTT
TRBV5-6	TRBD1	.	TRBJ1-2	CASSFFPTGHQYGYTF	TGTGCCAGCAGCTTCTTCCCGACAGGGCATCAGTATGGCTACACCTTC
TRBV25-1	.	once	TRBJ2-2	CASTKYSTGELFF	TGTGCCAGCACTAAATACAGCACCGGGGAGCTGTTTTTT
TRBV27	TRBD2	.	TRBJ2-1	CASSWDYSYNEQFF	TGTGCCAGCAGTTGGGACTACTCCTACAATGAGCAGTTCTTC
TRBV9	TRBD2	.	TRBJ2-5	CASSVGPPFYSGGRVSLETQYF	TGTGCCAGCAGCGTAGGACCCCCTTTTTATTCGGGCGGGAGGGTCTCGTTAGAGACCCAGTACTTC
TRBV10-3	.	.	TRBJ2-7	CAISESEVYEQYF	TGTGCCATCAGTGAGTCGGAGGTTTACGAGCAGTACTTC
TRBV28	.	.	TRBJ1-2	CASSLERFGRGRGGYTF	TGTGCCAGCAGTTTAGAGAGGTTTGGACGGGGGCGTGGAGGCTACACCTTC
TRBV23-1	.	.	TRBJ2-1	CASSHPAPDTGCYNEQFF	TGCGCCAGCAGTCATCCAGCTCCGGACACCGGTTGCTACAATGAGCAGTTCTTC
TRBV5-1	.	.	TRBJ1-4	CASSRTNGGDEKLFF	TGCGCCAGCAGCAGGACCAACGGGGGGGATGAAAAACTGTTTTTT
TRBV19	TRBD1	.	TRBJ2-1	CASSIGTGAHNEQFF	TGTGCCAGTAGTATAGGGACAGGGGCTCACAATGAGCAGTTCTTC
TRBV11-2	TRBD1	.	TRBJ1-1	CASSPTWTGGLTEAFF	TGTGCCAGCAGCCCCACATGGACAGGGGGTTTGACTGAAGCTTTCTTT
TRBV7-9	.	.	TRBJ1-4	CASRIVGGTRNEKLFF	TGTGCCAGCAGAATCGTGGGAGGGACTAGGAATGAAAAACTGTTTTTT
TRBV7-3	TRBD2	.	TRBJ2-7	CASSPPAGGSYEQYF	TGTGCCAGCAGTCCTCCAGCGGGGGGTTCCTACGAGCAGTACTTC
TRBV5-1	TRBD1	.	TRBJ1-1	CASSVDRLHTEAFF	TGCGCCAGCAGCGTGGACAGGCTCCACACTGAAGCTTTCTTT
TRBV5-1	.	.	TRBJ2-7	CASSLGGLSSYEQYF	TGCGCCAGCAGCTTAGGCGGTTTGAGCTCCTACGAGCAGTACTTC
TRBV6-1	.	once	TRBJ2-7	CASSESSYRASSYEQYF	TGTGCCAGCAGTGAAAGTAGTTACAGGGCGAGCTCCTACGAGCAGTACTTC
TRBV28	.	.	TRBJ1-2	CASSLKSINYGYTF	TGTGCCAGCAGTCTGAAATCCATTAACTATGGCTACACCTTC
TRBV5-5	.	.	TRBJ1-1	CASEEQEVLGAFF	TGTGCCAGCGAAGAACAGGAGGTACTGGGAGCTTTCTTT
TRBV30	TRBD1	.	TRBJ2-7	CAWSPDRGNEQYF	TGTGCCTGGAGCCCGGACAGGGGCAACGAGCAGTACTTC
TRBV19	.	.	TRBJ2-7	CASSIDGVNTEQYF	TGTGCCAGTAGTATAGACGGAGTTAACACCGAGCAGTACTTC
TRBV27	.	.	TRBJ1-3	CASSLSVGTLGNTIYF	TGTGCCAGCAGTTTATCGGTCGGGACACTAGGAAACACCATATATTTT
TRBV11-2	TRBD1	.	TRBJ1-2	CASSSRDRGDNYGYTF	TGTGCCAGCAGCTCCCGGGACAGGGGGGATAACTATGGCTACACCTTC
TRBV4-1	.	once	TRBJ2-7	CASSQQELSYEQYF	TGCGCCAGCAGCCAGCAGGAGCTCTCCTACGAGCAGTACTTC
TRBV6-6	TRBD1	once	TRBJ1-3	CASSYGGQAGNTIYF	TGTGCCAGCAGTTACGGGGGACAGGCTGGAAACACCATATATTTT
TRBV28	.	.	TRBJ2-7	CASSFSYEQYF	TGTGCCAGCAGTTTCAGCTACGAGCAGTACTTC
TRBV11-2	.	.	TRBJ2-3	CASSLLLGTTGDTQYF	TGTGCCAGCAGCCTCCTATTAGGGACCACCGGAGATACGCAGTATTTT
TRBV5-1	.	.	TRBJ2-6	CASSTHTGYSGANVLTF	TGCGCCAGCAGCACCCATACAGGTTACTCTGGGGCCAACGTCCTGACTTTC
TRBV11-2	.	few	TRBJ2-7	CASSLETVSYEQYF	TGTGCCAGCAGCTTAGAGACGGTGTCCTACGAGCAGTACTTC
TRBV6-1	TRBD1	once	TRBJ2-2	CASSEAGTVRYTGELFF	TGTGCCAGCAGTGAAGCGGGGACAGTGAGATACACCGGGGAGCTGTTTTTT
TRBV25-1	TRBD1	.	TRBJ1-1	CASSAIPGTGSNTEAFF	TGTGCCAGCAGTGCCATACCCGGGACAGGATCGAACACTGAAGCTTTCTTT
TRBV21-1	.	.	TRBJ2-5	CASSKASDLETQYF	TGTGCCAGCAGCAAAGCGTCGGATTTAGAGACCCAGTACTTC
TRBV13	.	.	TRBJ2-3	CASSSLSVQWSSTDTQYF	TGTGCCAGCAGCAGCCTTTCGGTCCAGTGGTCTAGCACAGATACGCAGTATTTT
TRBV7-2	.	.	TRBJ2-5	CASSLQGERETQYF	TGTGCCAGCAGCTTACAGGGTGAGCGTGAGACCCAGTACTTC
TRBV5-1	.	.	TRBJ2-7	CASSGSVYEQYF	TGCGCCAGCAGTGGGTCAGTCTACGAGCAGTACTTC
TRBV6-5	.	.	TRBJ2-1	CASSYSGGEQFF	TGTGCCAGCAGTTACTCGGGGGGTGAGCAGTTCTTC
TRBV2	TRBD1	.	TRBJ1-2	CASSRTGGTNYGYTF	TGTGCCAGCAGTCGGACAGGGGGGACTAACTATGGCTACACCTTC
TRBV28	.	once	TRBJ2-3	CASSLGTSNSPRQYF	TGTGCCAGCTCCCTCGGGACAAGTAACTCCCCAAGGCAGTATTTT
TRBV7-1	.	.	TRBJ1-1	CASSGALGVDTEAFF	TGTGCCAGCAGCGGAGCGCTGGGGGTGGACACTGAAGCTTTCTTT
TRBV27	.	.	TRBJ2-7	CASSLGRSQYEQYF	TGTGCCAGCAGTTTGGGTCGGTCCCAATACGAGCAGTACTTC